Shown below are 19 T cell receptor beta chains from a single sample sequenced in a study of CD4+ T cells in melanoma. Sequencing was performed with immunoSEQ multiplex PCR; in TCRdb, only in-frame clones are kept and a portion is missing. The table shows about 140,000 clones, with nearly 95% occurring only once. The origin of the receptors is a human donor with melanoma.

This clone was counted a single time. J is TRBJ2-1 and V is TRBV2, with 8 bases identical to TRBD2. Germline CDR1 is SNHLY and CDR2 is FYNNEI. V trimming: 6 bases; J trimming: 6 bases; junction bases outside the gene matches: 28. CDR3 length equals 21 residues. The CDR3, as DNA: TGTGCCAGCAGGGGGGCGGGGGGACGAAGGGATCGAACGCCGGCGGGCAATGAGCAGTTCTTC. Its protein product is CASRGAGGRRDRTPAGNEQFF.

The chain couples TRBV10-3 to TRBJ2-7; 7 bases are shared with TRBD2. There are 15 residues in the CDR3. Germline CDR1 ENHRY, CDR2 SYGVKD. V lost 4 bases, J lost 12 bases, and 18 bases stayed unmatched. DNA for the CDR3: TGTGCCATCAGTGGCTCATTGGGGGGGAGTTTAATAGGGTACTTC. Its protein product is CAISGSLGGSLIGYF.

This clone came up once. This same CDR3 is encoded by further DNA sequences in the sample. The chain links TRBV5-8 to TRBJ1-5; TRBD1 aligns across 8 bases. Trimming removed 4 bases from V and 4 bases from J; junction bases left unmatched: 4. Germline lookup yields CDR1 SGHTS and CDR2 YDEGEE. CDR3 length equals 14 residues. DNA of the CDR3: TGTGCCAGCAGCCCTCGGACAGGGAATCAGCCCCAGCATTTT. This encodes CASSPRTGNQPQHF.

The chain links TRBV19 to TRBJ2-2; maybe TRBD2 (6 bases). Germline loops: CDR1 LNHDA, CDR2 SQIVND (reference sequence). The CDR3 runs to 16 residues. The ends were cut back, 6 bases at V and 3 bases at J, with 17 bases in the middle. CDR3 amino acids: CASRGGIGLDTGELFF. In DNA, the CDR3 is TGTGCCAGTAGGGGGGGTATTGGCCTCGACACCGGGGAGCTGTTTTTT.

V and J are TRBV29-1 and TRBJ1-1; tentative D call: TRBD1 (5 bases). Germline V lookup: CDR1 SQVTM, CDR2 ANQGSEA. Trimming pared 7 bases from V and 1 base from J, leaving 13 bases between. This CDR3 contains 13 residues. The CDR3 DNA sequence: TGCAGCGGGGGGGGACGGGGGAACACTGAAGCTTTCTTT. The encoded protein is CSGGGRGNTEAFF.

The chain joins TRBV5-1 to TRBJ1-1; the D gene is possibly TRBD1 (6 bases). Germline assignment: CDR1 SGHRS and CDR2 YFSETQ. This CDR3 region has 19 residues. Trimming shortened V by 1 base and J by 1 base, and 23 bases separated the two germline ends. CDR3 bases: TGCGCCAGCAGCTTGTACGGCGACAGGCGGTCCCGGCGGAACACTGAAGCTTTCTTT. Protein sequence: CASSLYGDRRSRRNTEAFF.

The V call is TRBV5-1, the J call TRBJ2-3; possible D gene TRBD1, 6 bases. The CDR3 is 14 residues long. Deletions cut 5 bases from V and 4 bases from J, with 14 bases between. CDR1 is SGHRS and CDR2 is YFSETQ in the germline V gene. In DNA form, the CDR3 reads TGCGCCAGCAGAAACAGGGTCAGCGCAGATACGCAGTATTTT. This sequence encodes CASRNRVSADTQYF. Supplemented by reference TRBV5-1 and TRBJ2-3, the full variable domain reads KAGVTQTPRYLIKTRGQQVTLSCSPISGHRSVSWYQQTPGQGLQFLFEYFSETQRNKGNFPGRFSGRQFSNSRSEMNVSTLELGDSALYLCASRNRVSADTQYFGPGTRLTVL.

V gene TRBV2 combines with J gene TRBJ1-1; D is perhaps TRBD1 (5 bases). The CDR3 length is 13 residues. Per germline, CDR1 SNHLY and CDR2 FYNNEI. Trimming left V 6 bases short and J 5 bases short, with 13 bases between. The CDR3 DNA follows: TGTGCCAGCAGGGCATTCGGGGCAACTGAAGCTTTCTTT. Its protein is CASRAFGATEAFF.

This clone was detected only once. CDR3 bases: TGTGCCAGTAGTACGGGCGGGACGGACACTGAAGCTTTCTTT. It yields the protein CASSTGGTDTEAFF. The chain links TRBV19 to TRBJ1-1; weak D call: TRBD1 (5 bases). CDR3 length equals 14 residues. Trimming shortened V by 4 bases and J by 3 bases, and 12 bases separated the two germline ends. The germline V gene encodes CDR1 LNHDA and CDR2 SQIVND (reference sequence).

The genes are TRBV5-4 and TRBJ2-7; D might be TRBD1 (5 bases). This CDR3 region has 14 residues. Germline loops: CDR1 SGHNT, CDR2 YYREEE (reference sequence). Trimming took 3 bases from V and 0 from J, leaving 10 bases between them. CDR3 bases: TGTGCCAGCAGCTACGGACAAGTCTCCTACGAGCAGTACTTC. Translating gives CASSYGQVSYEQYF.

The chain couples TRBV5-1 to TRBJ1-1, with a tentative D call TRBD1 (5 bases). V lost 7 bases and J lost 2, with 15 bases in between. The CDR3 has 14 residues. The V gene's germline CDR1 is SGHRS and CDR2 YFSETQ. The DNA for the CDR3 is TGCGCCAGCCAGGCCCAGGGAGGAAACACTGAAGCTTTCTTT. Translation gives CASQAQGGNTEAFF.

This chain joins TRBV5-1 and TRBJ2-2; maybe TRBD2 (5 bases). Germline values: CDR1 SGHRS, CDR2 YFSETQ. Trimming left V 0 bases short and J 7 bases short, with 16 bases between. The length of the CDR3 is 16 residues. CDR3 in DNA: TGCGCCAGCAGCTTGGCCTTCGGCTTTCGGGGCGGGGAGCTGTTTTTT. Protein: CASSLAFGFRGGELFF.

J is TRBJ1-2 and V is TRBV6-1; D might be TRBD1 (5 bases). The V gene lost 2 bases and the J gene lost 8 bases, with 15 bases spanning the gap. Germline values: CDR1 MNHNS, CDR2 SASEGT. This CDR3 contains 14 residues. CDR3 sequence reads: CASSELRGVRGYTF. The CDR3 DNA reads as TGTGCCAGCAGTGAATTAAGAGGGGTTCGGGGCTACACCTTC.

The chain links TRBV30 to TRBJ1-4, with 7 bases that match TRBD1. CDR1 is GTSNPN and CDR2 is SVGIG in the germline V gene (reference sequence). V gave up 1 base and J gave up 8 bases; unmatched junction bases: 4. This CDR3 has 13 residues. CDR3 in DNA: TGTGCCTGGAGTGCGGGACAGACCGAAAAACTGTTTTTT. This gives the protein CAWSAGQTEKLFF.

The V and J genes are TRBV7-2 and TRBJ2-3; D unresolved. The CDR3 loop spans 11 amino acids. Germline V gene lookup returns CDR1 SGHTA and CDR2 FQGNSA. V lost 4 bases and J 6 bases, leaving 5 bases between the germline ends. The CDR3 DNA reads TGTGCCAGCAGCTACCCCGATACGCAGTATTTT. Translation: CASSYPDTQYF.

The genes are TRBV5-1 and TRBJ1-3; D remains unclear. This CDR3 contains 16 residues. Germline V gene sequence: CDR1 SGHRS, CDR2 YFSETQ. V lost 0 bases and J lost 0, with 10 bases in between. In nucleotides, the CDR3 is TGCGCCAGCAGCTTGGACACACCGTCCTCTGGAAACACCATATATTTT. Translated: CASSLDTPSSGNTIYF.

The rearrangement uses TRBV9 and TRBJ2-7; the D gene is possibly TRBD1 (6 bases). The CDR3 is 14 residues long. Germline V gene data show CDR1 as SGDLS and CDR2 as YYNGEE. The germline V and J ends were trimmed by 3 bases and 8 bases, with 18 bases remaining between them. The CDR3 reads CASSASGAGEKQYF. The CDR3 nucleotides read TGTGCCAGCAGCGCATCAGGGGCTGGGGAGAAGCAGTACTTC.

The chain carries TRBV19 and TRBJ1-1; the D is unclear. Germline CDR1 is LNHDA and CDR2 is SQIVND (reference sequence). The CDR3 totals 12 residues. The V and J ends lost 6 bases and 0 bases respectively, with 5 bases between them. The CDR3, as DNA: TGTGCCAGTAGACAACTGAACACTGAAGCTTTCTTT. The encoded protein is CASRQLNTEAFF.

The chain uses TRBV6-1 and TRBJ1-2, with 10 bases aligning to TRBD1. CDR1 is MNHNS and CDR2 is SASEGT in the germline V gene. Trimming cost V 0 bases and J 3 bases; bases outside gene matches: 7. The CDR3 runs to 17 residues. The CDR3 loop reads CASSEAVRTGGDYGYTF. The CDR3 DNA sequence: TGTGCCAGCAGTGAAGCGGTTAGGACAGGGGGGGACTATGGCTACACCTTC.